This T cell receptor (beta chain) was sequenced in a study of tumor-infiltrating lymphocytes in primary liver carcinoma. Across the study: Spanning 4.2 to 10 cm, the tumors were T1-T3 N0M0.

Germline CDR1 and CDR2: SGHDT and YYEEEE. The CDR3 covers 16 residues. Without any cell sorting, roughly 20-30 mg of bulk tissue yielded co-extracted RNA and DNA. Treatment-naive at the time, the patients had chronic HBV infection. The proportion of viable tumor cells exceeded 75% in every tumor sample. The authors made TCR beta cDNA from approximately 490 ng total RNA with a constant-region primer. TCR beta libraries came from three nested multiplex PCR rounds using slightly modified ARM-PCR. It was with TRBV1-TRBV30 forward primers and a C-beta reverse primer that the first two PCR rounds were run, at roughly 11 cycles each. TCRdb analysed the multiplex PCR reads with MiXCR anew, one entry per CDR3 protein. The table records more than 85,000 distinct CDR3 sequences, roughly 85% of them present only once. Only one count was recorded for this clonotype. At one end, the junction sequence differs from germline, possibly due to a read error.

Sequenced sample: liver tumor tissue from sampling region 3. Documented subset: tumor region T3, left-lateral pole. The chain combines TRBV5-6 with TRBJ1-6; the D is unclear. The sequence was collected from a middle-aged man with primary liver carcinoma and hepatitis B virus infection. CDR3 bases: TGTGCCAGCTTCGGCAGGTCGAGCTCCTATAGTTCACCCCTCCATTTT. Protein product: CASFGRSSSYSSPLHF.